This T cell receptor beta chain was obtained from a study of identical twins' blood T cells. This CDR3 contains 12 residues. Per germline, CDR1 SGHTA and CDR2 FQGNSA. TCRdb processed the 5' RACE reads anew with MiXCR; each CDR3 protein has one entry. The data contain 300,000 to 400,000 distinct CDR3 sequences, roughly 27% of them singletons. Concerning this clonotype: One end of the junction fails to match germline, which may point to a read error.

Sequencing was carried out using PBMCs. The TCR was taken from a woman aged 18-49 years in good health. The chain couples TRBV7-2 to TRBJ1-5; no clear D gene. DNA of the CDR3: TGTGCCAGCAACTTATCGTATCAGCCCCAGCATTTT. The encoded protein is CASNLSYQPQHF.